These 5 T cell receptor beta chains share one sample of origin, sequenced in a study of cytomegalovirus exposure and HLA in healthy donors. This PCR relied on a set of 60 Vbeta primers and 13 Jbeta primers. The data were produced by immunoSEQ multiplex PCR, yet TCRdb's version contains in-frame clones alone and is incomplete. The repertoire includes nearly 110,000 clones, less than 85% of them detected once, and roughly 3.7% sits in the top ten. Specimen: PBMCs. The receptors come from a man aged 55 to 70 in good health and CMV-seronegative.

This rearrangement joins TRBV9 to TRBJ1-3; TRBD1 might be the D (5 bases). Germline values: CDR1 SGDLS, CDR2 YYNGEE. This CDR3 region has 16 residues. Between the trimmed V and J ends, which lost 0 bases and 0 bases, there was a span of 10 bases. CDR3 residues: CASSVEGGVSGNTIYF. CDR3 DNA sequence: TGTGCCAGCAGCGTAGAAGGAGGGGTCTCTGGAAACACCATATATTTT. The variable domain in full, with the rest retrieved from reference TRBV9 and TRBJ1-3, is DSGVTQTPKHLITATGQRVTLRCSPRSGDLSVYWYQQSLDQGLQFLIQYYNGEERAKGNILERFSAQQFPDLHSELNLSSLELGDSALYFCASSVEGGVSGNTIYFGEGSWLTVV.

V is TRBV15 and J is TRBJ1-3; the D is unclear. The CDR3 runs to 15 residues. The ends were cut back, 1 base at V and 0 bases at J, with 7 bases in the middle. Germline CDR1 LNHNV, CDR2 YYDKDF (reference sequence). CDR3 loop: CATSRGRGSGNTIYF. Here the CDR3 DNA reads TGTGCCACCAGCAGAGGTCGGGGCTCTGGAAACACCATATATTTT.

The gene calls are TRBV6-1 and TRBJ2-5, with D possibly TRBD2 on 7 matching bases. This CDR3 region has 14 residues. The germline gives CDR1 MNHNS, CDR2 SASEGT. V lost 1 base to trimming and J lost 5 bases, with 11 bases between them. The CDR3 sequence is CASSEVAGAETQYF. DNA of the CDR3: TGTGCCAGCAGTGAAGTTGCGGGGGCGGAGACCCAGTACTTC.

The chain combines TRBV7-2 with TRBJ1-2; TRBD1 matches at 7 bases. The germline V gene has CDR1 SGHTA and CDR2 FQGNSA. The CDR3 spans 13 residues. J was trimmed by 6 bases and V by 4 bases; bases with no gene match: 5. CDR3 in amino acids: CASSSGQVNGYTF. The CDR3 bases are TGTGCCAGCAGCTCCGGACAGGTTAATGGCTACACCTTC.

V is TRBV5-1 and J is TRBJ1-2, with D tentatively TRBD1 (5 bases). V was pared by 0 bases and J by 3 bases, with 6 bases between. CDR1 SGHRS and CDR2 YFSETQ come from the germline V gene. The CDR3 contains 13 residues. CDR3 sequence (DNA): TGCGCCAGCAGCTTGGCCAGGGACTATGGCTACACCTTC. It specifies CASSLARDYGYTF.